This TCR beta chain was captured by sequencing in a study of spatial heterogeneity in lung cancer. Findings of the study overall: Resection blood, more than follow-up blood, showed ubiquitous expanded tumor TCRs.

TCR cDNA molecules each had a unique molecular identifier. TCRdb called the 5' RACE reads again in MiXCR, with one record for every CDR3 protein. Of around 100,000 distinct CDR3 sequences in the sample, roughly a tenth are singletons; the top ten hold less than 25%. In this sample, this clonotype turned up a few times. What it binds is not known. Germline loops: CDR1 LNHDA, CDR2 SQIVND (reference sequence). The CDR3 loop spans 15 amino acids. The junction had 9 bases not matched to a gene; V was cut back by 7 bases and J by 9 bases. As for time point: blood at routine non-recurrence follow-up after resection.

The receptor was isolated from a female donor with early-stage non-small cell lung cancer. The sample in question was PBMCs, obtained at follow-up. The rearrangement joins TRBV19 to TRBJ2-1; TRBD2 matches 13 bases. This CDR3 is CASISGLAGYPEQFF. CDR3 coding DNA: TGTGCCAGTATCTCGGGACTAGCGGGATATCCTGAGCAGTTCTTC.